A single sample is the source of the 27 T cell receptor beta chains below, sequenced in a study of blood T cell repertoires in COVID-19. Assay: immunoSEQ multiplex PCR; the TCRdb copy retains only in-frame clones and omits some. The sample yields some 150,000 clones, 87% seen once. The specimen sequenced was PBMCs or T cells enriched from blood (not recorded which). The receptor set was obtained from a human donor with acute COVID-19. The donor label of this sample is uncertain.

The rearrangement links TRBV6-2 or TRBV6-3 to TRBJ2-7; TRBD2 matches 11 bases. Germline V gene data show CDR1 as MNHEY and CDR2 as SVGEGT. CDR3 length equals 16 residues. The V and J ends lost 6 bases and 6 bases, in that order; junction bases with no gene match: 13. The CDR3 here is CASSPTSGVLEVEQYF. The DNA for the CDR3 is TGTGCCAGCAGCCCGACTAGCGGGGTCCTAGAGGTCGAGCAGTACTTC.

V gene TRBV29-1 combines with J gene TRBJ2-3; 9 bases match TRBD2. Trimming took 6 bases from V and 2 from J; bases not matched to a gene: 12. CDR1 is SQVTM and CDR2 is ANQGSEA in the germline V gene. The length of the CDR3 is 16 residues. The CDR3 DNA sequence: TGCAGCGTCGGAAGGGGGAGCGGGGGGAACACAGATACGCAGTATTTT. This codes for CSVGRGSGGNTDTQYF.

The chain uses TRBV5-1 and TRBJ1-1, with no clear D. The CDR3 consists of 15 residues. The germline V gene has CDR1 SGHRS and CDR2 YFSETQ. With 3 bases removed from V and 0 bases from J, the gap between germline ends came to 12 bases. The chain's CDR3 is CASSSPYSLNTEAFF. In DNA form, the CDR3 reads TGCGCCAGCAGCTCGCCTTACAGCCTGAACACTGAAGCTTTCTTT.

The chain couples TRBV4-2 to TRBJ2-3; 9 nucleotides agree with TRBD1. The CDR3 totals 15 residues. The germline V gene encodes CDR1 LGHNA and CDR2 YNFKEQ. V trimming: 4 bases; J trimming: 1 base; junction bases outside the gene matches: 3. CDR3 residues: CASSLRTGGTDTQYF. The CDR3 region has the DNA TGTGCCAGCAGCCTTCGGACAGGGGGCACAGATACGCAGTATTTT.

The gene calls are TRBV29-1 and TRBJ1-3; D remains ambiguous. Per germline, CDR1 SQVTM and CDR2 ANQGSEA. Between the trimmed V and J ends, which lost 3 bases and 2 bases, there was a span of 8 bases. This CDR3 spans 13 amino acids. The CDR3 sequence is CSVERLAGNTIYF. CDR3 bases: TGCAGCGTTGAGAGGCTCGCTGGAAACACCATATATTTT.

The chain uses TRBV30 and TRBJ2-1, with 8 bases matching TRBD1. CDR1 and CDR2 from the germline V gene are GTSNPN and SVGIG (reference sequence). The CDR3 is made up of 14 amino acids. Unmatched junction bases numbered 7, after V lost 0 bases and J lost 9 bases. CDR3 in amino acids: CAWSVGGQVGEQFF. CDR3 DNA sequence: TGTGCCTGGAGTGTAGGGGGACAGGTGGGTGAGCAGTTCTTC.

This sequence joins TRBV27 and TRBJ2-7; D might be TRBD1 (5 bases). CDR3 length: 11 amino acids. V was trimmed by 6 bases and J by 6 bases, leaving 9 bases between them. Germline CDR1 MNHEY, CDR2 SMNVEV (reference sequence). The CDR3: CASRTTGEQYF. Here the CDR3 DNA reads TGTGCCAGCAGGACCACAGGCGAGCAGTACTTC.

The CDR3 coding sequence is TGTGCCAGCATGGCCAGGGACACTGAAGCTTTCTTT. This gives the protein CASMARDTEAFF. This chain uses TRBV2 with TRBJ1-1, with D possibly TRBD1 on 5 matching bases. The CDR3 extends over 12 amino acids. The V end lost 7 bases, the J end lost 3 bases, and 9 bases lay between the germline ends. Germline CDR1 is SNHLY and CDR2 is FYNNEI.

This clone appeared a single time. The chain couples TRBV5-1 to TRBJ2-5, with 8 nucleotides matching TRBD2. From germline, CDR1 is SGHRS and CDR2 YFSETQ. The CDR3 contains 14 residues. Unmatched junction bases numbered 7, after V lost 4 bases and J lost 5 bases. The CDR3 DNA reads TGCGCCAGCAGCACAGCACCGGGGGGGGAGACCCAGTACTTC. It is translated as CASSTAPGGETQYF. The full variable domain, in which reference TRBV5-1 and TRBJ2-5 provide the parts outside the CDR3, is KAGVTQTPRYLIKTRGQQVTLSCSPISGHRSVSWYQQTPGQGLQFLFEYFSETQRNKGNFPGRFSGRQFSNSRSEMNVSTLELGDSALYLCASSTAPGGETQYFGPGTRLLVL.

The chain couples TRBV11-2 to TRBJ2-5; D is undetermined. This CDR3 has 14 residues. The germline V gene has CDR1 SGHAT and CDR2 FQNNGV. Trimming removed 6 bases from V and 1 base from J, with 12 bases in between. The CDR3 region is CASSSTRLQETQYF. The CDR3 DNA sequence: TGTGCCAGCAGTTCCACGCGCCTCCAAGAGACCCAGTACTTC.

The chain carries TRBV27 and TRBJ2-3; possibly TRBD2 for D (5 bases). This CDR3 spans 12 amino acids. Deletions cut 3 bases from V and 5 bases from J, with 6 bases between. The germline gives CDR1 MNHEY, CDR2 SMNVEV (reference sequence). The CDR3 sequence is CASSFRGDTQYF. In DNA, the CDR3 is TGTGCCAGCAGTTTCCGGGGAGATACGCAGTATTTT.

This chain uses TRBV6-6 with TRBJ1-6, with D perhaps matching TRBD1 (6 bases). V was trimmed by 5 bases and J by 9 bases, leaving 23 bases between them. The germline gives CDR1 MNHNY, CDR2 SVGAGI (reference sequence). The CDR3 has 17 residues. In DNA form, the CDR3 reads TGTGCCAGCAGTCACCCCCTCCAGACAGGACTCGGTTCACCCCTCCACTTT. Translation: CASSHPLQTGLGSPLHF.

The chain couples TRBV6-2 or TRBV6-3 to TRBJ1-5, with 11 bases identical to TRBD1. The CDR3 spans 18 residues. With 6 bases clipped from V and 3 bases from J, the junction kept 13 bases outside the gene matches. CDR1 and CDR2 from the germline V gene are MNHEY and SVGEGT. The CDR3 DNA reads TGTGCCAGCAGCCTCTTCCCGGGACAGGGGGGGAACAATCAGCCCCAGCATTTT. Translation: CASSLFPGQGGNNQPQHF.

The chain joins TRBV7-6 to TRBJ2-3; weak D call: TRBD2 (6 bases). The length of the CDR3 is 16 residues. Germline V gives CDR1 SGHVS, CDR2 FNYEAQ. V dropped 5 bases and J dropped 4 bases, with 19 bases sitting between them. CDR3 DNA sequence: TGTGCCAGCAGCCCCGGGTGGGCTAGCGAGGCAGATACGCAGTATTTT. Encoded protein: CASSPGWASEADTQYF.

This clone has a single count. J is TRBJ1-2 and V is TRBV30; TRBD1 agrees at 7 bases. Trimming at V came to 3 bases and at J to 8 bases, leaving 6 bases not matched to a gene. The CDR3 totals 12 residues. CDR1 is GTSNPN, CDR2 SVGIG, per germline (reference sequence). The CDR3 sequence is CAWSAQGGGYTF. DNA of the CDR3: TGTGCCTGGAGCGCGCAGGGGGGCGGCTACACCTTC.

The chain has TRBV19 and TRBJ1-5, with D unclear. The V end was cut by 1 base, the J end by 6 bases, with 10 bases between. Germline CDR1 reads LNHDA; CDR2 reads SQIVND (reference sequence). The CDR3 consists of 14 residues. The CDR3 sequence is CASSIGGGGQPQHF. The CDR3 coding sequence is TGTGCCAGTAGTATAGGGGGAGGCGGTCAGCCCCAGCATTTT.

The chain uses TRBV6-5 and TRBJ1-1; unclear D gene. V was pared by 11 bases and J by 7 bases, with 20 bases between. CDR1 and CDR2 (germline): MNHEY, SVGAGI. CDR3 length equals 13 residues. In nucleotides, the CDR3 is TGTGCCGCCACACTTCAAACAGCGGGTGAAGCTTTCTTT. This encodes CAATLQTAGEAFF.

The chain is built from TRBV9 and TRBJ2-1, with TRBD2 matching 10 bases. This CDR3 contains 20 residues. Germline V lookup: CDR1 SGDLS, CDR2 YYNGEE. The V gene end was trimmed by 0 bases and the J gene end by 0 bases; junction bases not matched to a gene: 12. The CDR3 sequence is CASSVGASGGARASYNEQFF. CDR3 DNA sequence: TGTGCCAGCAGCGTAGGGGCTAGCGGGGGAGCACGGGCCTCCTACAATGAGCAGTTCTTC.

The chain employs TRBV10-2 and TRBJ2-1, with TRBD1 matching 8 bases. Germline V CDR1 and CDR2: WSHSY, SAAADI. CDR3 length: 14 residues. V was clipped by 4 bases and J by 8 bases; unmatched bases: 7. DNA of the CDR3: TGCGCCAGCAGTGCGGGACAGGACAGTGATGAGCAGTTCTTC. Its translation: CASSAGQDSDEQFF.

CDR3 DNA: TGTGCCTGGAGTGGTTTAGGTCCAGGGCAAGGAGATGGCTACACCTTC. Amino acids: CAWSGLGPGQGDGYTF. The chain has TRBV30 and TRBJ1-2; tentatively, D is TRBD1 (5 bases). Germline CDR1 reads GTSNPN; CDR2 reads SVGIG (reference sequence). The CDR3 contains 16 residues. Trimming took off 1 base at V and 6 bases at J, with 21 bases between the two ends.

The genes are TRBV18 and TRBJ1-4, with 7 bases that match TRBD1. The CDR3 is 18 residues long. V dropped 2 bases and J dropped 6; count of bases not matched to a gene: 15. Germline CDR1 reads KGHSH; CDR2 reads LQKENI. CDR3 DNA sequence: TGTGCCAGCTCACCATCGATTTTTTTGGGACAGAAGGATGAAAAACTGTTTTTT. Its translation: CASSPSIFLGQKDEKLFF. Combining the CDR3 with reference TRBV18 and TRBJ1-4 gives the whole variable domain NAGVMQNPRHLVRRRGQEARLRCSPMKGHSHVYWYRQLPEEGLKFMVYLQKENIIDESGMPKERFSAEFPKEGPSILRIQQVVRGDSAAYFCASSPSIFLGQKDEKLFFGSGTQLSVL.

The V call is TRBV28, the J call TRBJ1-6; D remains ambiguous. Germline V gene sequence: CDR1 MDHEN, CDR2 SYDVKM. This CDR3 comprises 14 residues. V was clipped by 6 bases and J by 8 bases, with 14 bases between them. The CDR3 reads CASSPTRFDSPLHF. Here the CDR3 DNA reads TGTGCCAGCAGCCCGACACGGTTTGATTCACCCCTCCACTTT.

The chain recombines TRBV6-5 with TRBJ2-2; weak D call: TRBD2 (5 bases). V was cut by 6 bases and J by 6 bases, with 14 bases left in between. CDR3 length equals 14 residues. The germline CDR1 and CDR2 sequences are MNHEY and SVGAGI. CDR3 region: CASSRGGESGELFF. CDR3 nucleotides: TGTGCCAGCAGCCGAGGTGGGGAGTCCGGGGAGCTGTTTTTT.

The rearrangement links TRBV2 to TRBJ1-1; D remains unclear. V was shortened by 4 bases and J by 5 bases, with 14 bases between the two germline ends. Germline V CDR1 and CDR2: SNHLY, FYNNEI. This CDR3 is 14 amino acids long. This CDR3 is CASSVGTAGTEAFF. The CDR3 DNA is TGTGCCAGCAGTGTTGGCACAGCGGGGACTGAAGCTTTCTTT.

The chain recombines TRBV5-4 with TRBJ2-1; no firm D call. CDR1 SGHNT and CDR2 YYREEE come from the germline V gene (reference sequence). The V gene lost 4 bases and the J gene lost 5 bases, with 16 bases spanning the gap. This CDR3 has 15 residues. The CDR3 here is CASSPVTTPDNEQFF. CDR3 bases: TGTGCCAGCAGCCCCGTGACGACACCGGACAATGAGCAGTTCTTC.

V and J are TRBV19 and TRBJ1-5; 7 bases are a match to TRBD1. Unmatched junction bases numbered 9, after V lost 3 bases and J lost 4 bases. The CDR3 is 16 residues long. From germline, CDR1 is LNHDA and CDR2 SQIVND (reference sequence). CDR3 amino acids: CASSIGQGGRNQPQHF. CDR3 in DNA: TGTGCCAGTAGTATTGGCCAGGGGGGCCGAAATCAGCCCCAGCATTTT.

This chain links TRBV5-6 with TRBJ2-3; 8 bases are shared with TRBD1. The CDR3 sequence is 11 residues long. Germline V CDR1 and CDR2: SGHDT, YYEEEE. Trimming cost V 4 bases and J 11 bases; bases outside gene matches: 3. DNA for the CDR3: TGTGCCAGCAGCCCAGGACAGGGGCAGTATTTT. Amino acids: CASSPGQGQYF. The whole variable domain, filled in from reference TRBV5-6 and TRBJ2-3, reads DAGVTQSPTHLIKTRGQQVTLRCSPKSGHDTVSWYQQALGQGPQFIFQYYEEEERQRGNFPDRFSGHQFPNYSSELNVNALLLGDSALYLCASSPGQGQYFGPGTRLTVL.